This TCR beta chain was captured in a study of cytomegalovirus exposure and HLA in healthy donors. Study at large: As released early, the data held approximately 80 million unique TCRs from HLA-typed donors.

The PCR used 60 Vbeta and 13 Jbeta primers. Here immunoSEQ multiplex PCR was the method, and the copy in TCRdb shows in-frame clones only, minus some. Here the sample spans approximately 110,000 clones, 65% to 75% being singletons. The CDR3 is 14 amino acids. Overall study findings and caveats: Exclusion as indistinguishable affected some V segments, including TRBV6-2 and TRBV6-3. CMV serostatus was the only immune exposure information that was available.

This clone was seen more than once but under ten times. Its antigen remains unidentified. The J gene is TRBJ1-2, the V gene TRBV21-1; the table's TRBD1 call for D was not verified on the DNA. TRBV21-1 is tagged as a pseudogene. Sequenced input: PBMCs. The receptor was isolated from a man aged 35-49 years in good health and CMV-seropositive. The CDR3 DNA sequence: TGTGCCAGCAGCTCACAGGGGACGCTGTTTGGCTACACCTTC. This encodes CASSSQGTLFGYTF.